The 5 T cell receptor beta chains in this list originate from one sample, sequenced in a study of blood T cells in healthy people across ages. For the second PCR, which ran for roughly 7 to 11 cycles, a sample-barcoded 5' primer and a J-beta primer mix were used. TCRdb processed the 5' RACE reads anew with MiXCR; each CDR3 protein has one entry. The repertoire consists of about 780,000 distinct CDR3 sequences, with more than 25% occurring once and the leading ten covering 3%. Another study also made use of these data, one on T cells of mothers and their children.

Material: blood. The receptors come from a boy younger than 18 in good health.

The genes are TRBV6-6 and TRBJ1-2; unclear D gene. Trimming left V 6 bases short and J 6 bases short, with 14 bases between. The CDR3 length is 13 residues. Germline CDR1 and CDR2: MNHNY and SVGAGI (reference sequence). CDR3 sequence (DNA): TGTGCCAGCAGCTTACCAGCCCTTGATGGCTACACCTTC. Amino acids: CASSLPALDGYTF.

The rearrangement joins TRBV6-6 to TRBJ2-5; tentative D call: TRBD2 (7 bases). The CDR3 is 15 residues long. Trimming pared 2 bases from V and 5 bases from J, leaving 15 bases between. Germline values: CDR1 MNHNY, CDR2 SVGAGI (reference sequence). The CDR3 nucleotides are TGTGCCAGCAGTTACAACAGGGACGGGGGGGAGACCCAGTACTTC. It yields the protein CASSYNRDGGETQYF.

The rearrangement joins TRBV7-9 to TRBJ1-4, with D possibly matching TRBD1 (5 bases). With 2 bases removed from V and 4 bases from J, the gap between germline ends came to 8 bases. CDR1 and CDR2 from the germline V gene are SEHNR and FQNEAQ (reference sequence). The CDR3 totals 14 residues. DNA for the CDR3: TGTGCCAGCAGCTTAACAGGTGTTAATGAAAAACTGTTTTTT. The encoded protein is CASSLTGVNEKLFF.

As DNA, the CDR3 is TGTGCCACCAGTGACCCGACTAGCGGGACCCACAATGAGCAGTTCTTC. Amino acids: CATSDPTSGTHNEQFF. The chain uses TRBV24-1 and TRBJ2-1, with 11 bases identical to TRBD2. Per the germline V gene, CDR1 is KGHDR and CDR2 is SFDVKD. The CDR3 loop spans 16 amino acids. V was clipped by 4 bases and J by 5 bases; unmatched bases: 6.

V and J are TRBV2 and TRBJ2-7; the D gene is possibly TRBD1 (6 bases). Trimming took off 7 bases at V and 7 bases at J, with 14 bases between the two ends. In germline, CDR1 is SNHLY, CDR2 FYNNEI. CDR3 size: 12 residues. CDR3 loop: CASIGGRREQYF. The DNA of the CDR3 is TGTGCCAGCATTGGGGGCCGTAGGGAGCAGTACTTC.